These 27 T cell receptor beta chains share one sample of origin, sequenced in a study of Graves' ophthalmopathy and Graves' hyperthyroidism. Transcripts of RNA were the source for amplifying TCR beta CDR3 regions. The workflow started with a first-round RT-PCR run with HTBI primers and then moved on to a second-round multiplex PCR. TCRdb re-derived calls from the multiplex PCR reads in MiXCR, one entry per CDR3 protein. The table records 600,000 to 650,000 distinct CDR3 sequences, 22% of them present only once. Sequences were obtained from peripheral blood. The receptors here all came from a woman younger than 30 with stable Graves' hyperthyroidism. Some clones in this sample may be carry-over from other donors' samples.

This clonotype was detected ten times or more. This chain links TRBV5-6 with TRBJ1-1, with D unclear. This CDR3 has 11 amino acids. Germline loops: CDR1 SGHDT, CDR2 YYEEEE. V was pared by 0 bases and J by 10 bases, with 7 bases between. The DNA for the CDR3 is TGTGCCAGCAGCTTGGGGGTAGCAGCTTTCTTT. Protein product: CASSLGVAAFF.

This clonotype occurred many times. V is TRBV20-1 and J is TRBJ2-4; 7 bases fit TRBD1. The CDR3 has 17 amino acids. The germline gives CDR1 DFQATT, CDR2 SNEGSKA (reference sequence). J lost 0 bases, V lost 5 bases, and 13 bases had no gene match. The CDR3 nucleotides are TGCAGTGCTCCTGTAGGGGACAGCGAGCTAGCCAAAAACATTCAGTACTTC. This translates into CSAPVGDSELAKNIQYF.

The chain is built from TRBV6-1 and TRBJ2-7; D gene ambiguous. Trimming left V 4 bases short and J 2 bases short, with 12 bases between. The CDR3 has 14 residues. Germline assignment: CDR1 MNHNS and CDR2 SASEGT. The CDR3 DNA sequence: TGTGCCAGCAGTGCGACGGACCGTCCCTACGAGCAGTACTTC. This encodes CASSATDRPYEQYF.

This clonotype was found a few times. This sequence joins TRBV19 and TRBJ2-5, with unresolved D. V was pared by 4 bases and J by 2 bases, with 5 bases between. Germline V gene lookup returns CDR1 LNHDA and CDR2 SQIVND (reference sequence). The CDR3 has 12 residues. The CDR3 DNA reads TGTGCCAGTAGTAACAGTCAAGAGACCCAGTACTTC. Residues: CASSNSQETQYF.

This clonotype has just a few counts. The chain recombines TRBV5-1 with TRBJ2-5; 8 bases map to TRBD1. The ends lost 0 bases at V and 4 bases at J; junction bases unmatched: 5. There are 15 residues in the CDR3. In germline, CDR1 is SGHRS, CDR2 YFSETQ. This CDR3 reads CASSLGQGASETQYF. CDR3 sequence (DNA): TGCGCCAGCAGCTTGGGGCAGGGGGCATCAGAGACCCAGTACTTC.

This clonotype was observed a handful of times. The chain links TRBV3-1 to TRBJ1-1; 7 bases agree with TRBD1. Germline lookup yields CDR1 LGHDT and CDR2 YNNKEL (reference sequence). CDR3 length: 16 residues. V trimming: 1 base; J trimming: 0 bases; junction bases outside the gene matches: 5. The CDR3 DNA follows: TGTGCCAGCAGCCAAGCGACAGGGCCCATGAACACTGAAGCTTTCTTT. Translating it yields CASSQATGPMNTEAFF. Together with reference TRBV3-1 and TRBJ1-1, the CDR3 gives the full variable domain: DTAVSQTPKYLVTQMGNDKSIKCEQNLGHDTMYWYKQDSKKFLKIMFSYNNKELIINETVPNRFSPKSPDKAHLNLHINSLELGDSAVYFCASSQATGPMNTEAFFGQGTRLTVV.

This clonotype was detected many times. The rearrangement joins TRBV7-2 to TRBJ1-1; 7 bases are a match to TRBD1. This CDR3 contains 15 residues. Germline CDR1 SGHTA, CDR2 FQGNSA. V trimming: 5 bases; J trimming: 1 base; junction bases outside the gene matches: 7. CDR3 DNA: TGTGCCAGCAGCCAAAGGGGGGACAGGAACACTGAAGCTTTCTTT. It specifies CASSQRGDRNTEAFF.

The V gene is TRBV18, the J gene TRBJ1-1, with D possibly being TRBD1 (5 bases). The CDR3 is 15 residues long. Between the trimmed V and J ends, which lost 1 base and 0 bases, there was a span of 9 bases. CDR1 and CDR2 (germline): KGHSH, LQKENI. The CDR3, as DNA: TGTGCCAGCTCACCACTTCAGGGATTGAACACTGAAGCTTTCTTT. Its protein is CASSPLQGLNTEAFF.

This clonotype has ten or more counts. This rearrangement joins TRBV6-5 to TRBJ2-7, with D perhaps being TRBD1 or TRBD2 (5 bases each). Per the germline V gene, CDR1 is MNHEY and CDR2 is SVGAGI. The CDR3 totals 14 residues. V shed 2 bases and J shed 9 bases, with 17 bases lying between them. The CDR3 sequence is CASSYEGLTQGQYF. The CDR3 DNA reads as TGTGCCAGCAGTTACGAGGGGCTCACGCAGGGGCAGTACTTC.

This clonotype was recorded a few times. The V call is TRBV7-9, the J call TRBJ1-1; tentative D call: TRBD1 (5 bases). From germline, CDR1 is SEHNR and CDR2 FQNEAQ (reference sequence). CDR3 length: 13 residues. V was cut by 1 base and J by 7 bases, with 10 bases left in between. This chain's CDR3 is CASSLGQQIEAFF. DNA of the CDR3: TGTGCCAGCAGCTTAGGACAGCAGATTGAAGCTTTCTTT.

This clonotype has at least ten counts. CDR3 protein: CASSPILYSGRAEQYF. As DNA, the CDR3 is TGTGCCAGCAGCCCAATACTCTATAGCGGGAGAGCCGAGCAGTACTTC. This chain links TRBV6-1 with TRBJ2-7; 9 bases are shared with TRBD2. Germline trimming cut 6 bases from V and 6 bases from J; bases unmatched to any gene: 15. This CDR3 comprises 16 residues. In germline, CDR1 is MNHNS, CDR2 SASEGT.

V gene TRBV4-1 combines with J gene TRBJ2-4, with D hard to call. Trimming left V 1 base short and J 8 bases short, with 18 bases between. CDR1 is MGHRA and CDR2 is YSYEKL in the germline V gene. The CDR3 spans 16 residues. Written as DNA, the CDR3 is TGCGCCAGCAGCCAAGTCCCTTCGAGTCCTCGGTACATTCAGTACTTC. Its protein is CASSQVPSSPRYIQYF.

This clonotype was seen many times. The chain recombines TRBV15 with TRBJ2-5, with D perhaps given as TRBD1 or TRBD2 (6 bases each). The CDR3 covers 15 residues. From germline, CDR1 is LNHNV and CDR2 YYDKDF (reference sequence). Trimming shortened V by 4 bases and J by 4 bases, and 16 bases separated the two germline ends. Written as DNA, the CDR3 is TGTGCCACCAGCAAGGAGGGGGGCCCCAGAGAGACCCAGTACTTC. Its translation: CATSKEGGPRETQYF. Together with reference TRBV15 and TRBJ2-5, the CDR3 gives the full variable domain: DAMVIQNPRYQVTQFGKPVTLSCSQTLNHNVMYWYQQKSSQAPKLLFHYYDKDFNNEADTPDNFQSRRPNTSFCFLDIRSPGLGDTAMYLCATSKEGGPRETQYFGPGTRLLVL.

There are a few counts of this clonotype. This chain uses TRBV12-3 or TRBV12-4 with TRBJ2-7, with 7 bases that match TRBD1. This CDR3 has 15 residues. With 5 bases clipped from V and 3 bases from J, the junction kept 10 bases outside the gene matches. The CDR3 loop reads CASSPPGQSIYEQYF. The CDR3 coding sequence is TGTGCCAGCAGTCCCCCGGGACAGAGCATCTACGAGCAGTACTTC.

The chain joins TRBV30 to TRBJ1-3, with 8 bases that match TRBD1. Germline CDR1 reads GTSNPN; CDR2 reads SVGIG (reference sequence). This CDR3 is 14 amino acids long. V trimming: 5 bases; J trimming: 8 bases; junction bases outside the gene matches: 11. This CDR3 is CAWAPGQGVDTIYF. DNA of the CDR3: TGTGCCTGGGCCCCTGGACAGGGTGTAGACACCATATATTTT.

This clonotype was seen repeatedly, ten times or more. This rearrangement joins TRBV29-1 to TRBJ2-7, with D perhaps given as TRBD1 or TRBD2 (5 bases each). The CDR3 runs 13 residues. Germline V CDR1 and CDR2: SQVTM, ANQGSEA. The V gene lost 5 bases and the J gene lost 0 bases, with 11 bases spanning the gap. The CDR3 DNA reads TGCAGCGTTCGGGGCGGTCACTCCTACGAGCAGTACTTC. Its translation: CSVRGGHSYEQYF.

This clonotype was recorded at least ten times. CDR3 DNA: TGTGCCAGCAATTTCTCTCCAGGGGGCGGTCAGCCCCAGCATTTT. It translates to CASNFSPGGGQPQHF. The chain employs TRBV6-5 and TRBJ1-5, with TRBD1 identical over 8 bases. The CDR3 spans 15 residues. Germline V gene sequence: CDR1 MNHEY, CDR2 SVGAGI. Trimming cost V 7 bases and J 6 bases; bases outside gene matches: 11.

This clonotype was counted many times. The J gene is TRBJ2-7, the V gene TRBV7-3; weak D call: TRBD1 (7 bases). The length of the CDR3 is 13 residues. Germline lookup yields CDR1 SGHTA and CDR2 FQGTGA. Trimming removed 1 base from V and 6 bases from J, with 10 bases in between. CDR3 sequence (DNA): TGTGCCAGCAGCTTAAACAGGGGACTCGAGCAGTACTTC. Its translation: CASSLNRGLEQYF. Together with reference TRBV7-3 and TRBJ2-7, the CDR3 gives the full variable domain: GAGVSQTPSNKVTEKGKYVELRCDPISGHTALYWYRQSLGQGPEFLIYFQGTGAADDSGLPNDRFFAVRPEGSVSTLKIQRTERGDSAVYLCASSLNRGLEQYFGPGTRLTVT.

In its sample, this clonotype was seen many times. The chain carries TRBV6-5 and TRBJ2-7; the D call may be TRBD1 or TRBD2 (5 bases each). V lost 2 bases and J 3 bases, leaving 14 bases between the germline ends. Germline assignment: CDR1 MNHEY and CDR2 SVGAGI. The CDR3 has 15 amino acids. In DNA, the CDR3 is TGTGCCAGCAGTTACCGGGGCCGTTCTGTCTACGAGCAGTACTTC. This sequence encodes CASSYRGRSVYEQYF.

This clonotype was seen ten or more times. The gene calls are TRBV6-5 and TRBJ2-7, with 8 bases aligning to TRBD1. The V gene's germline CDR1 is MNHEY and CDR2 SVGAGI. The J segment lost 2 bases and the V segment lost 8 bases, leaving 8 bases of the junction unmatched. The CDR3 totals 14 residues. The CDR3 here is CASLTGTGAYEQYF. CDR3 DNA sequence: TGTGCCAGCCTTACCGGGACAGGCGCCTACGAGCAGTACTTC.

The chain employs TRBV7-3 and TRBJ2-7; the match to TRBD2 covers 9 bases. V was pared by 5 bases and J by 3 bases, with 5 bases of the junction left unmatched. The germline CDR1 and CDR2 sequences are SGHTA and FQGTGA. The CDR3 runs 14 residues. CDR3 DNA sequence: TGTGCCAGCAGCCCGAGCGGGAGGAACTACGAGCAGTACTTC. Its protein product is CASSPSGRNYEQYF.

This clonotype has only one observation. The chain links TRBV7-2 to TRBJ2-7; possibly TRBD1 for D (6 bases). Trimming pared 5 bases from V and 1 base from J, leaving 15 bases between. Germline-derived CDR1 and CDR2 are SGHTA and FQGNSA. The CDR3 totals 15 residues. CDR3 DNA: TGTGCCAGCAGCAAACACGGACAGCCTTCCTACGAGCAGTACTTC. This codes for CASSKHGQPSYEQYF.

A remark on this clonotype: A much larger clone differs by one base, so this may be a read error. This chain joins TRBV10-3 and TRBJ1-1; 7 nucleotides line up with TRBD1. Per the germline V gene, CDR1 is ENHRY and CDR2 is SYGVKD. The CDR3 spans 13 residues. CDR3 loop: CAISQGVTTEACF. CDR3 nucleotide sequence: TGTGCCATCAGTCAGGGGGTTACGACTGAAGCTTGCTTT.

This chain joins TRBV20-1 and TRBJ2-7; D is unresolved. With 0 bases removed from V and 0 bases from J, the gap between germline ends came to 6 bases. The germline V gene has CDR1 DFQATT and CDR2 SNEGSKA (reference sequence). The CDR3 spans 13 residues. For the CDR3, the DNA is TGCAGTGCTAGAGATATAACCTCCTACGAGCAGTACTTC. Protein: CSARDITSYEQYF.

The chain is built from TRBV11-3 and TRBJ2-5; D remains unclear. Germline V gene data show CDR1 as SGHNT and CDR2 as YENEEA. This CDR3 region has 13 residues. Trimming removed 4 bases at V and 3 bases at J, with 9 bases between. CDR3 in DNA: TGTGCCAGCAGCTCCCGGATAGAAGAGACCCAGTACTTC. It translates to CASSSRIEETQYF.

This clonotype was recorded many times. The chain combines TRBV7-8 with TRBJ2-7; D is perhaps TRBD2 (6 bases). Germline V gene data show CDR1 as SGHVS and CDR2 as FQNEAQ. The CDR3 consists of 15 residues. V lost 1 base and J lost 2, with 12 bases in between. The CDR3 sequence is CASSLGRGHTYEQYF. The DNA for the CDR3 is TGTGCCAGCAGCTTAGGGAGGGGTCATACCTACGAGCAGTACTTC.

This clonotype was seen ten or more times. The CDR3 coding sequence is TGTGCCAGCAGTTTAACCGGGACTGCTAGCGACGAGCAGTACTTC. This gives the protein CASSLTGTASDEQYF. The chain has TRBV6-5 and TRBJ2-7; possibly TRBD2 for D (6 bases). This CDR3 has 15 amino acids. Germline values: CDR1 MNHEY, CDR2 SVGAGI. Trimming removed 4 bases from V and 5 bases from J, with 18 bases in between.